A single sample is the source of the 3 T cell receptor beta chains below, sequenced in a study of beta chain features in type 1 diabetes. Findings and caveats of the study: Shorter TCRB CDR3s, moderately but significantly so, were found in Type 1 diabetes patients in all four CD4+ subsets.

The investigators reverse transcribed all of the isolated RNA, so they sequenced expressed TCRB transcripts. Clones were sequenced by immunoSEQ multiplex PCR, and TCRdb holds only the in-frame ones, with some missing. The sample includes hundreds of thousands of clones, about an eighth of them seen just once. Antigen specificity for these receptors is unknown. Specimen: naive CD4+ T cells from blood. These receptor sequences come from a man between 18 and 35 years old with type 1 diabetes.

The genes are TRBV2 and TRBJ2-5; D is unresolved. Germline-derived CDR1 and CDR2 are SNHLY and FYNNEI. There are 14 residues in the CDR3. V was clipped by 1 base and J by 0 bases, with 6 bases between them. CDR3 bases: TGTGCCAGCAGTGAAGTCACTAACCAAGAGACCCAGTACTTC. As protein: CASSEVTNQETQYF.

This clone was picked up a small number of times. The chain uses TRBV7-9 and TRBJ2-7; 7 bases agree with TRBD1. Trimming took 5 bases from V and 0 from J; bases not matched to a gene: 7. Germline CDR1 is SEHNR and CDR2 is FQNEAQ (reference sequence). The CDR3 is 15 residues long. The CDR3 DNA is TGTGCCAGCAGCCCCCAAGGGGGCCGCTCCTACGAGCAGTACTTC. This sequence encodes CASSPQGGRSYEQYF.

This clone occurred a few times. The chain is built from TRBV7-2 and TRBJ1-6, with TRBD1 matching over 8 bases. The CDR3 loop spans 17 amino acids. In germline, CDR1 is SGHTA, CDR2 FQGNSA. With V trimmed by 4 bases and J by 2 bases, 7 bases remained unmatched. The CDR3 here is CASSSGQGGTYNSPLHF. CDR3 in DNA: TGTGCCAGCAGCTCCGGACAGGGAGGAACCTATAATTCACCCCTCCACTTT.